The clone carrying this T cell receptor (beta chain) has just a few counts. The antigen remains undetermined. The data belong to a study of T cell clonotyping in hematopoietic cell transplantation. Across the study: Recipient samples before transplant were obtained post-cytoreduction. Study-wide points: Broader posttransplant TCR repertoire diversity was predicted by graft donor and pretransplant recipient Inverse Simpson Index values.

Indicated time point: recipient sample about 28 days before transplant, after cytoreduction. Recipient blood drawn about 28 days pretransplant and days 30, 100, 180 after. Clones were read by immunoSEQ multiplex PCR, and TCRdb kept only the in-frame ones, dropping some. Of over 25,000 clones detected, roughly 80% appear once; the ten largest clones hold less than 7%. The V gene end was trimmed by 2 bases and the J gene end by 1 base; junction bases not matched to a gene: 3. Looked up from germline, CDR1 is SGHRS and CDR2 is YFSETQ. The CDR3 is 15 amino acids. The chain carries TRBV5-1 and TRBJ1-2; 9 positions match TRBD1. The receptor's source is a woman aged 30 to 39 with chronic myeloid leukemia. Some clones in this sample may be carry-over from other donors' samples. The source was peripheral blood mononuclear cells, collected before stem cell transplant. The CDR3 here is CASSLGTGINYGYTF. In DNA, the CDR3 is TGCGCCAGCAGCTTAGGGACAGGGATTAACTATGGCTACACCTTC.